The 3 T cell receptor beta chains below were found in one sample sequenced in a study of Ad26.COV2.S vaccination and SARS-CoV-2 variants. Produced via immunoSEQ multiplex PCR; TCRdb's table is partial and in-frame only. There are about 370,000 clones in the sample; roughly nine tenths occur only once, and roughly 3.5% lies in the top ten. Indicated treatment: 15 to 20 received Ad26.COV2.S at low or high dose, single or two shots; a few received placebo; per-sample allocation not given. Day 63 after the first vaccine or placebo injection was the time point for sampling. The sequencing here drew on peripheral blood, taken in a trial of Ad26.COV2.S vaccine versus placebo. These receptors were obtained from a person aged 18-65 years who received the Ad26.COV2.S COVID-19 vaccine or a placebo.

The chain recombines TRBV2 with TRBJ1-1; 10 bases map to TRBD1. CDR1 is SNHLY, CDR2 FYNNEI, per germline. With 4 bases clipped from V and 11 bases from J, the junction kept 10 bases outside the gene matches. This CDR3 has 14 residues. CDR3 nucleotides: TGTGCCAGCAGTGCCCCGGGACAGGGGTTGGTCGCTTTCTTT. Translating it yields CASSAPGQGLVAFF.

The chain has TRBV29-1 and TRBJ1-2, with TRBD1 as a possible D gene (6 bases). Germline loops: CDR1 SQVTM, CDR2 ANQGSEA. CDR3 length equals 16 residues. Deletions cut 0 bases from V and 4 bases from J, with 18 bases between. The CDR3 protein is CSVEDRNRAGSYGYTF. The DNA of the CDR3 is TGCAGCGTTGAAGATCGTAACAGGGCGGGAAGCTATGGCTACACCTTC. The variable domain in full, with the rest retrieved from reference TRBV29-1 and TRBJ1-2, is SAVISQKPSRDICQRGTSLTIQCQVDSQVTMMFWYRQQPGQSLTLIATANQGSEATYESGFVIDKFPISRPNLTFSTLTVSNMSPEDSSIYLCSVEDRNRAGSYGYTFGSGTRLTVV.

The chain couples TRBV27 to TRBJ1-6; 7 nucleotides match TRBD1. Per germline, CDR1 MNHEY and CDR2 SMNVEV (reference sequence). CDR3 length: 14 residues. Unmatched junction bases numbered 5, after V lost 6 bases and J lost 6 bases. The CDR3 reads CASRLGQLNSPLHF. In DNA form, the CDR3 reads TGTGCCAGCAGGCTGGGACAGCTTAATTCACCCCTCCACTTT.